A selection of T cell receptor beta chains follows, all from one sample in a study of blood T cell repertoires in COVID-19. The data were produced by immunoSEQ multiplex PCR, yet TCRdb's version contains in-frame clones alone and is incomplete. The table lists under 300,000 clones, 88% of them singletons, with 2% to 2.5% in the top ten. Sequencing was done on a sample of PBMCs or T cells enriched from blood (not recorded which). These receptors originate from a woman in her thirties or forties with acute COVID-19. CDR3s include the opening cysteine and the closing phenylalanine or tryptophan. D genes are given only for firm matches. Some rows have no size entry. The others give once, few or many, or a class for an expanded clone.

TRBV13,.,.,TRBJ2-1,CASSLGLKDSSYNEQFF,TGTGCCAGCAGCTTAGGCCTTAAAGATAGCTCCTACAATGAGCAGTTCTTC
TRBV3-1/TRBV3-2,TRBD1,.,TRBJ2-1,CASSPGTGYYNEQFF,TGTGCCAGCAGCCCCGGGACAGGTTACTACAATGAGCAGTTCTTC
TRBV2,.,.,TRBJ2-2,CATSARATGELFF,TGTGCCACTAGCGCCAGGGCAACCGGGGAGCTGTTTTTT
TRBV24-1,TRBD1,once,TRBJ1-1,CATSDGGQGVSGTEAFF,TGTGCCACCAGTGATGGGGGACAGGGGGTTTCGGGCACTGAAGCTTTCTTT
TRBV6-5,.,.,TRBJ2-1,CASSYSVGAYNMEQFF,TGTGCCAGCAGTTACTCGGTAGGGGCCTACAACATGGAGCAGTTCTTC
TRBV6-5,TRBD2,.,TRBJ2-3,CASSLGLAGGDTQYF,TGTGCCAGCAGTCTGGGACTAGCGGGGGGGGATACGCAGTATTTT
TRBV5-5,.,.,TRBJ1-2,CASSLGGRTILNYGYTF,TGTGCCAGCAGCTTGGGGGGCAGAACCATCCTAAACTATGGCTACACCTTC
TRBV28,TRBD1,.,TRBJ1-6,CASSSGQGGGSPLHF,TGTGCCAGCAGCTCCGGACAGGGGGGTGGTTCACCCCTCCACTTT
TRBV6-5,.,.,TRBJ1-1,CASSLRGRTEAFF,TGTGCCAGCAGTTTAAGGGGGAGAACTGAAGCTTTCTTT
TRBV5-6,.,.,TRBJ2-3,CASSLVSEDTQYF,TGTGCCAGCAGCTTGGTTAGCGAGGATACGCAGTATTTT